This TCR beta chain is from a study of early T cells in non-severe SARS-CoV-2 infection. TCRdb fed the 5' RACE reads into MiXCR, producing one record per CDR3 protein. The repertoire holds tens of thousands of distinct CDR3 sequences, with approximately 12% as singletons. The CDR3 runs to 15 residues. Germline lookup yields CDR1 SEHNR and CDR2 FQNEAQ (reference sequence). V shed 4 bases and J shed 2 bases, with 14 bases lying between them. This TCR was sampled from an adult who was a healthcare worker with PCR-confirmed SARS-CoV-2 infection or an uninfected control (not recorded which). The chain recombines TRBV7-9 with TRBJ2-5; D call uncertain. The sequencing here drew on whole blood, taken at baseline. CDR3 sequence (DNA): TGTGCCAGCAGCTACCCCCGCTTCGTTCAAGAGACCCAGTACTTC. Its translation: CASSYPRFVQETQYF.